Each of the 9 T cell receptor beta chains below was sequenced from the same sample in a study of early T cells in non-severe SARS-CoV-2 infection. TCRdb used MiXCR to reprocess the 5' RACE reads, holding one entry per CDR3 protein. The profile shows 45,000 to 55,000 distinct CDR3 sequences, roughly 6% of them singletons. The material was whole blood, obtained at baseline. The receptors shown here come from an adult who was a healthcare worker with PCR-confirmed SARS-CoV-2 infection or an uninfected control (not recorded which).

This clonotype turned up a few times. This chain uses TRBV7-9 with TRBJ1-2, with 7 bases fitting TRBD1. The trim removed 4 bases at V and 4 bases at J, leaving 12 bases unmatched. Germline-derived CDR1 and CDR2 are SEHNR and FQNEAQ (reference sequence). The CDR3 runs to 16 residues. CDR3 DNA sequence: TGTGCCAGCAGCTCGACCGACGACAGGGACTTCTATGGCTACACCTTC. It translates to CASSSTDDRDFYGYTF.

The chain links TRBV11-2 to TRBJ2-4; D tentatively reads TRBD1 or TRBD2 (6 bases each). Germline-derived CDR1 and CDR2 are SGHAT and FQNNGV. This CDR3 is built from 13 residues. V lost 5 bases and J 8 bases, leaving 13 bases between the germline ends. CDR3 protein: CASSGGGQYIQYF. The CDR3 bases are TGTGCCAGCAGCGGAGGGGGGCAGTACATTCAGTACTTC. The complete variable domain, with remaining parts taken from reference TRBV11-2 and TRBJ2-4, reads EAGVAQSPRYKIIEKRQSVAFWCNPISGHATLYWYQQILGQGPKLLIQFQNNGVVDDSQLPKDRFSAERLKGVDSTLKIQPAKLEDSAVYLCASSGGGQYIQYFGAGTRLSVL.

This clonotype was counted at least ten times. This CDR3 reads CASSYRENTEAFF. The CDR3 DNA follows: TGTGCCAGCAGCTACAGGGAGAACACTGAAGCTTTCTTT. The chain employs TRBV3-1 and TRBJ1-1, with TRBD1 as a possible D gene (6 bases). V lost 5 bases to trimming and J lost 1 base, with 8 bases between them. Germline V gene data show CDR1 as LGHDT and CDR2 as YNNKEL (reference sequence). The CDR3 consists of 13 residues.

This clonotype was seen repeatedly, ten times or more. The rearrangement joins TRBV12-3 or TRBV12-4 to TRBJ2-7, with 8 bases lining up with TRBD1. CDR3 size: 15 residues. The V and J ends lost 1 base and 7 bases, in that order; junction bases with no gene match: 9. The CDR3 region has the DNA TGTGCCAGCAGTTTAGTGCAGGGGGCCCCTGGGGAGCAGTACTTC. Amino acid sequence: CASSLVQGAPGEQYF.

This clonotype was seen at least ten times. A read error may produce the germline difference seen at one junction end. The gene calls are TRBV12-3 or TRBV12-4 and TRBJ1-4; D ambiguous. There are 13 residues in the CDR3. The CDR3 nucleotides are TGTGCCAGCAGTCCCGGCAGAGCCTCTTCCCCAGTTTTT. Its translation: CASSPGRASSPVF.

The genes are TRBV20-1 and TRBJ2-1, with unresolved D. The CDR3 totals 14 residues. Germline V gives CDR1 DFQATT, CDR2 SNEGSKA (reference sequence). Between the trimmed V and J ends, which lost 6 bases and 0 bases, there was a span of 12 bases. The CDR3 reads CSAISRSSYNEQFF. The DNA of the CDR3 is TGCAGTGCCATTTCCCGGAGCTCCTACAATGAGCAGTTCTTC.

This clonotype was counted only a few times. The V gene is TRBV7-9, the J gene TRBJ1-1, with a possible D match to TRBD1 (5 bases). Between the trimmed V and J ends, which lost 5 bases and 0 bases, there was a span of 13 bases. There are 15 residues in the CDR3. CDR1 is SEHNR and CDR2 is FQNEAQ in the germline V gene (reference sequence). CDR3 bases: TGTGCCAGCAGCCTCTCCGGGACCATGAACACTGAAGCTTTCTTT. This codes for CASSLSGTMNTEAFF.

Ten or more counts support this clonotype. The rearrangement joins TRBV7-9 to TRBJ1-4; the D is unclear. CDR1 and CDR2 (germline): SEHNR, FQNEAQ (reference sequence). Trimming left V 1 base short and J 5 bases short, with 8 bases between. The CDR3 consists of 14 residues. The CDR3 DNA reads as TGTGCCAGCAGCTTAGTGCTAGAAAATGAAAAACTGTTTTTT. It yields the protein CASSLVLENEKLFF. Supplemented by reference TRBV7-9 and TRBJ1-4, the full variable domain reads DTGVSQNPRHKITKRGQNVTFRCDPISEHNRLYWYRQTLGQGPEFLTYFQNEAQLEKSRLLSDRFSAERPKGSFSTLEIQRTEQGDSAMYLCASSLVLENEKLFFGSGTQLSVL.

This clonotype occurred many times. The chain links TRBV30 to TRBJ2-7; either TRBD1 or TRBD2 may fit D (5 bases each). Germline V lookup: CDR1 GTSNPN, CDR2 SVGIG (reference sequence). The CDR3 is made up of 12 amino acids. The ends were cut back, 4 bases at V and 2 bases at J, with 9 bases in the middle. The CDR3 here is CAWTGRTYEQYF. In nucleotides, the CDR3 is TGTGCCTGGACGGGACGGACCTACGAGCAGTACTTC.